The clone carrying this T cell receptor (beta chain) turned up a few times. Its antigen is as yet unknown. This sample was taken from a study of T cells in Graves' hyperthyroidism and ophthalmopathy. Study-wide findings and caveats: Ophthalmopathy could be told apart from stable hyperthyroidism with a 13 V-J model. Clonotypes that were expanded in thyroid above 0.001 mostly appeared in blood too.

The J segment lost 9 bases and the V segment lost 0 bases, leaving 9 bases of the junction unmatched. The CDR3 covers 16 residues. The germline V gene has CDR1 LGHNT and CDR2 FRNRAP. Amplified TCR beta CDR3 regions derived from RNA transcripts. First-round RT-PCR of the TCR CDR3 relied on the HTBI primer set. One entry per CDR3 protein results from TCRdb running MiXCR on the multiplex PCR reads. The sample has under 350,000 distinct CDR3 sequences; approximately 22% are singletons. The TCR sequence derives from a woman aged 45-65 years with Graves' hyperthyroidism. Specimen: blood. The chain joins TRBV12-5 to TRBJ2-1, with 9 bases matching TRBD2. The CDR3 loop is CASGLVLAGGPAEQFF. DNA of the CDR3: TGTGCTAGTGGTTTGGTATTGGCGGGAGGGCCAGCTGAGCAGTTCTTC.